One sample yielded the 8 T cell receptor beta chains listed below, sequenced in a study of CD8 T cells in ankylosing spondylitis. Study-level findings and limits: Ankylosing spondylitis blood seemed to carry a telltale TCR beta motif made of under 10 highly homologous variants.

TCRdb itself ran the 5' RACE reads through MiXCR, one entry per CDR3 protein. The table has just under 550,000 distinct CDR3 sequences, 12% seen once; the top ten hold approximately 6.2%. These receptors have no known antigen. Specimen: blood, either unsorted or a sorted T cell fraction (not recorded which). The receptors come from a male donor with ankylosing spondylitis.

This chain links TRBV3-1 with TRBJ2-1; D might be TRBD2 (6 bases). The germline CDR1 and CDR2 sequences are LGHDT and YNNKEL (reference sequence). CDR3 length: 13 amino acids. Trimming removed 7 bases at V and 9 bases at J, with 16 bases between. The CDR3 spells CASNDGDFSEQFF. The CDR3, as DNA: TGTGCCAGCAACGACGGGGACTTCAGTGAGCAGTTCTTC.

Many counts were recorded for this clonotype. The chain is built from TRBV7-9 and TRBJ1-1; D unclear. Trimming cost V 1 base and J 0 bases, with 6 bases left between them. CDR1 is SEHNR, CDR2 FQNEAQ, per germline (reference sequence). The CDR3 totals 14 residues. The CDR3: CASSLGSMNTEAFF. DNA for the CDR3: TGTGCCAGCAGCTTAGGCAGCATGAACACTGAAGCTTTCTTT.

This clonotype was counted at least ten times. This chain links TRBV12-3 or TRBV12-4 with TRBJ1-2; 9 bases are a match to TRBD1. The CDR3 is made up of 14 amino acids. Trimming cost V 5 bases and J 4 bases; bases outside gene matches: 5. The CDR3 loop reads CASSPSTGGYGYTF. CDR3 in DNA: TGTGCCAGCAGTCCATCGACAGGGGGCTATGGCTACACCTTC.

The table lists this clonotype with many counts. The chain has TRBV5-1 and TRBJ2-1; possibly TRBD2 for D (6 bases). The ends were cut back, 0 bases at V and 1 base at J, with 8 bases in the middle. Germline CDR1 and CDR2: SGHRS and YFSETQ. This CDR3 comprises 15 residues. The CDR3 is CASSLDSGSYNEQFF. The CDR3 bases are TGCGCCAGCAGCTTGGATAGCGGATCCTACAATGAGCAGTTCTTC.

This clonotype was picked up many times. The genes are TRBV6-5 and TRBJ2-1; D call uncertain. Trimming took off 6 bases at V and 5 bases at J, with 8 bases between the two ends. Germline values: CDR1 MNHEY, CDR2 SVGAGI. This CDR3 region has 12 residues. The CDR3 bases are TGTGCCAGCAGCTCTTTCGACAATGAGCAGTTCTTC. Residues: CASSSFDNEQFF.

J is TRBJ2-1 and V is TRBV5-1, with D unresolved. The germline CDR1 and CDR2 sequences are SGHRS and YFSETQ. Trimming took 3 bases from V and 0 from J, leaving 19 bases between them. The CDR3 consists of 18 residues. This CDR3 reads CASSSQASTPSSYNEQFF. CDR3 DNA: TGCGCCAGCAGCTCCCAGGCCTCAACTCCAAGCTCCTACAATGAGCAGTTCTTC.

This clonotype was seen more than once but under ten times. The V and J genes are TRBV3-1 and TRBJ1-4; D call uncertain. CDR1 LGHDT and CDR2 YNNKEL come from the germline V gene (reference sequence). This CDR3 has 12 residues. The germline V and J ends were trimmed by 1 base and 8 bases, with 5 bases remaining between them. The CDR3 coding sequence is TGTGCCAGCAGCCAAGTCTCGGAAAAACTGTTTTTT. This translates into CASSQVSEKLFF.

This clonotype was observed a handful of times. The J gene is TRBJ2-7, the V gene TRBV21-1; whether TRBD1, the table's D call, matches the DNA was not checked. TRBV21-1 is given as a pseudogene. The CDR3 spans 16 residues. In nucleotides, the CDR3 is TGTGCCAGCGGCAAAGGTGGTGGGACATTATCCTACGAGCAGTACTTC. Protein sequence: CASGKGGGTLSYEQYF.